This T cell receptor (beta chain) was captured by sequencing in a study of blood T cell repertoires in COVID-19. The wider study: Material from acute and convalescent COVID-19 was sourced from the United States, Italy and Spain. Nucleic acid was either cDNA or gDNA, and it came from T cells, B-cell-depleted T cells, or PBMCs.

Methods used by the authors: The authors estimated nucleated cell counts from reference gene primer amplification. The data were produced by immunoSEQ multiplex PCR, yet TCRdb's version contains in-frame clones alone and is incomplete. V and J calls and clone size come straight from that table; D and trimming were deduced from the DNA. The profile shows more than 65,000 clones, 70% to 85% of them singletons. This CDR3 contains 17 residues. The V end was cut by 0 bases, the J end by 0 bases, with 13 bases between. Germline CDR1 SGDLS, CDR2 YYNGEE. This clone was seen only a few times. The V call is TRBV9, the J call TRBJ1-3; no firm D call. The source is a woman aged 70-85 years with acute or convalescent COVID-19. Sequencing was carried out using peripheral blood. The CDR3 DNA follows: TGTGCCAGCAGCGTAGGGCCAGTTCAACACTCTGGAAACACCATATATTTT. It encodes CASSVGPVQHSGNTIYF.